Below are 20 T cell receptor beta chains sequenced from a single sample in a study of OX40 agonist ivuxolimab in advanced cancers. Assay: immunoSEQ multiplex PCR; the TCRdb copy retains only in-frame clones and omits some. The table includes about 66,000 clones, 85% detected once. This specimen was CD4+ or CD8+ T cells sorted from blood, taken in a trial of the OX40 agonist ivuxolimab. The receptors shown here come from an adult with an advanced solid tumor such as melanoma, head and neck, liver or kidney cancer.

The chain carries TRBV5-4 and TRBJ2-7, with 7 bases identical to TRBD2. CDR1 is SGHNT, CDR2 YYREEE, per germline (reference sequence). The CDR3 has 15 amino acids. J was trimmed by 3 bases and V by 7 bases; bases with no gene match: 13. CDR3 sequence reads: CASGYPKASGYEQYF. For the CDR3, the DNA is TGTGCCAGCGGATATCCCAAGGCTAGCGGCTACGAGCAGTACTTC.

The chain is built from TRBV5-1 and TRBJ2-1, with D perhaps TRBD1 (5 bases). The CDR3 totals 17 residues. CDR1 is SGHRS, CDR2 YFSETQ, per germline. Between the trimmed V and J ends, which lost 0 bases and 1 base, there was a span of 14 bases. The CDR3 reads CASSLDAGNPSYNEQFF. In DNA, the CDR3 is TGCGCCAGCAGCTTGGACGCAGGGAATCCTTCCTACAATGAGCAGTTCTTC.

J is TRBJ1-1 and V is TRBV5-8, with 10 bases identical to TRBD1. The CDR3 covers 15 residues. The germline CDR1 and CDR2 sequences are SGHTS and YDEGEE. Trimming removed 4 bases from V and 5 bases from J; junction bases left unmatched: 8. The CDR3 region has the DNA TGTGCCAGCAGCCCCGGACAGGGGGTACGTACTGAAGCTTTCTTT. The encoded protein is CASSPGQGVRTEAFF.

This chain connects TRBV6-4 to TRBJ2-1, with 10 nucleotides matching TRBD2. In germline, CDR1 is MRHNA, CDR2 SNTAGT. This CDR3 is 15 amino acids long. V dropped 5 bases and J dropped 5; count of bases not matched to a gene: 6. The CDR3 here is CASSMIAGGHNEQFF. The CDR3 coding sequence is TGTGCCAGCAGTATGATAGCGGGGGGACACAATGAGCAGTTCTTC.

V gene TRBV7-9 combines with J gene TRBJ2-5; 10 bases are shared with TRBD2. The CDR3 loop spans 15 amino acids. V shed 5 bases, J shed 1 base, and the junction held 4 bases outside the gene matches. Germline CDR1 reads SEHNR; CDR2 reads FQNEAQ (reference sequence). The CDR3 sequence: CASSIPSGGQETQYF. As DNA, the CDR3 is TGTGCCAGCAGCATCCCTAGCGGGGGCCAAGAGACCCAGTACTTC.

This clone occurred once. The chain has TRBV6-5 and TRBJ2-6, with 8 bases matching TRBD1. CDR3 length equals 14 residues. Trimming removed 8 bases from V and 4 bases from J; junction bases left unmatched: 4. Germline V gives CDR1 MNHEY, CDR2 SVGAGI. CDR3 coding DNA: TGTGCCAGCCTCCAGGGGGCCGGGGCCAACGTCCTGACTTTC. Protein product: CASLQGAGANVLTF.

The chain is built from TRBV29-1 and TRBJ2-7, with 8 bases aligning to TRBD1. This CDR3 comprises 13 residues. CDR1 SQVTM and CDR2 ANQGSEA come from the germline V gene. V shed 8 bases, J shed 0 bases, and the junction held 6 bases outside the gene matches. The CDR3 protein is CSTRQGSSYEQYF. CDR3 coding DNA: TGCAGCACCAGACAGGGGTCCTCCTACGAGCAGTACTTC.

This chain links TRBV18 with TRBJ2-3, with D tentatively TRBD2 (5 bases). Between the trimmed V and J ends, which lost 1 base and 1 base, there was a span of 6 bases. The CDR3 runs 14 residues. Germline CDR1 and CDR2: KGHSH and LQKENI. As DNA, the CDR3 is TGTGCCAGCTCACCACAGGGAGGCACAGATACGCAGTATTTT. It yields the protein CASSPQGGTDTQYF.

This clone was seen once. CDR3 loop: CASSTPGALRSQHF. CDR3 sequence (DNA): TGTGCCAGCAGCACCCCGGGTGCATTGCGATCCCAGCATTTT. The chain is built from TRBV2 and TRBJ1-5; D is unclear. This CDR3 contains 14 residues. The germline V gene encodes CDR1 SNHLY and CDR2 FYNNEI. The ends were cut back, 6 bases at V and 11 bases at J, with 20 bases in the middle.

Written as DNA, the CDR3 is TGTGCCAGCAGTGAAGGGCCGGTCTACGAGCAGTACTTC. Encoded protein: CASSEGPVYEQYF. The gene calls are TRBV6-1 and TRBJ2-7; D unresolved. CDR3 length: 13 residues. With 1 base removed from V and 3 bases from J, the gap between germline ends came to 7 bases. Per the germline V gene, CDR1 is MNHNS and CDR2 is SASEGT.

The chain joins TRBV25-1 to TRBJ2-7, with 7 positions matching TRBD1. CDR1 is MGHDK, CDR2 SYGVNS, per germline. This CDR3 region has 13 residues. With V trimmed by 5 bases and J by 1 base, 2 bases remained unmatched. The CDR3 here is CASSRQGSYEQYF. The CDR3 DNA follows: TGTGCCAGCAGTAGACAGGGTTCCTACGAGCAGTACTTC.

This chain joins TRBV7-3 and TRBJ2-5, with D perhaps TRBD2 (6 bases). The length of the CDR3 is 14 residues. CDR1 is SGHTA, CDR2 FQGTGA, per germline. V lost 5 bases and J lost 5, with 15 bases in between. CDR3 protein: CASSPGTSRETQYF. The CDR3 DNA reads TGTGCCAGCAGCCCCGGGACTTCACGGGAGACCCAGTACTTC. Together with reference TRBV7-3 and TRBJ2-5, the CDR3 gives the full variable domain: GAGVSQTPSNKVTEKGKYVELRCDPISGHTALYWYRQSLGQGPEFLIYFQGTGAADDSGLPNDRFFAVRPEGSVSTLKIQRTERGDSAVYLCASSPGTSRETQYFGPGTRLLVL.

The rearrangement joins TRBV6-5 to TRBJ2-5; D gene uncertain. The germline V and J ends were trimmed by 5 bases and 2 bases, with 3 bases remaining between them. CDR1 is MNHEY and CDR2 is SVGAGI in the germline V gene. The CDR3 consists of 11 residues. The CDR3 here is CASSNQETQYF. The CDR3 coding sequence is TGTGCCAGCAGTAATCAAGAGACCCAGTACTTC.

The chain is built from TRBV28 and TRBJ2-5, with D possibly being TRBD2 (7 bases). From germline, CDR1 is MDHEN and CDR2 SYDVKM. With 5 bases removed from V and 3 bases from J, the gap between germline ends came to 16 bases. The CDR3 runs to 15 residues. In DNA form, the CDR3 reads TGTGCCAGCAGTCTCCGCGGGGGCGCCGAAGAGACCCAGTACTTC. The encoded protein is CASSLRGGAEETQYF.

The chain has TRBV19 and TRBJ2-3; TRBD1 aligns across 8 bases. There are 13 residues in the CDR3. With 6 bases clipped from V and 1 base from J, the junction kept 0 bases outside the gene matches. Germline V gives CDR1 LNHDA, CDR2 SQIVND (reference sequence). CDR3 DNA sequence: TGTGCCAGTAGGACAGGGGGCACAGATACGCAGTATTTT. Translated, it gives CASRTGGTDTQYF.

For the CDR3, the DNA is TGTGCCAGTAGTGATAGCGGGAACTATCAAGAGACCCAGTACTTC. Amino acid sequence: CASSDSGNYQETQYF. This rearrangement joins TRBV19 to TRBJ2-5, with 8 bases fitting TRBD2. V was pared by 5 bases and J by 2 bases, with 7 bases of the junction left unmatched. The CDR3 length is 15 residues. The germline CDR1 and CDR2 sequences are LNHDA and SQIVND (reference sequence). The entire variable domain, with the rest obtained from reference TRBV19 and TRBJ2-5, is as follows: DGGITQSPKYLFRKEGQNVTLSCEQNLNHDAMYWYRQDPGQGLRLIYYSQIVNDFQKGDIAEGYSVSREKKESFPLTVTSAQKNPTAFYLCASSDSGNYQETQYFGPGTRLLVL.

In its sample, this clone was seen a few times. The V and J genes are TRBV7-3 and TRBJ2-3; the D gene is possibly TRBD2 (7 bases). The length of the CDR3 is 16 residues. V shed 5 bases and J shed 1 base, with 16 bases lying between them. In germline, CDR1 is SGHTA, CDR2 FQGTGA. The CDR3 loop is CASSRSPGGRTDTQYF. In nucleotides, the CDR3 is TGTGCCAGCAGCCGATCCCCGGGGGGCCGCACAGATACGCAGTATTTT.

This clone was counted a single time. The chain is built from TRBV7-9 and TRBJ2-1; maybe TRBD2 (6 bases). The CDR3 runs 16 residues. Trimming stripped 2 bases from V and 3 bases from J, with 14 bases between. Germline assignment: CDR1 SEHNR and CDR2 FQNEAQ (reference sequence). This chain's CDR3 is CASSLSSGLLYNEQFF. The DNA of the CDR3 is TGTGCCAGCAGCTTATCGAGCGGGCTGCTCTACAATGAGCAGTTCTTC.

The chain couples TRBV9 to TRBJ1-5, with 7 bases that match TRBD1. J gave up 6 bases and V 7 bases, and 10 bases lay outside the gene matches. The CDR3 is made up of 14 amino acids. The germline V gene encodes CDR1 SGDLS and CDR2 YYNGEE. The CDR3 DNA follows: TGTGCCAGCGGCAGGGGGGCCGGCGGTCAGCCCCAGCATTTT. Encoded protein: CASGRGAGGQPQHF.

The table lists this clone with a few counts. The chain carries TRBV2 and TRBJ1-1; D gene unclear. The ends were cut back, 6 bases at V and 0 bases at J, with 8 bases in the middle. Germline V gene data show CDR1 as SNHLY and CDR2 as FYNNEI. This CDR3 spans 13 amino acids. The CDR3 bases are TGTGCCAGCAGCCCGGATATGAACACTGAAGCTTTCTTT. Protein: CASSPDMNTEAFF.